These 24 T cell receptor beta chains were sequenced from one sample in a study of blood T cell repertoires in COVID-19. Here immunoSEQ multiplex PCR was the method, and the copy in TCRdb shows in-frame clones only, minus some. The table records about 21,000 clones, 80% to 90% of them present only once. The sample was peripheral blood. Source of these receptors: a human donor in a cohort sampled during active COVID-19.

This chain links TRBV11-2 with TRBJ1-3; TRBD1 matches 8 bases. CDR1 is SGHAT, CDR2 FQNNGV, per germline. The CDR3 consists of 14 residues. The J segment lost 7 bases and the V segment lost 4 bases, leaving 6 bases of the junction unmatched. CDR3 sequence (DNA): TGTGCCAGCAGCTCTCAGGGGGCTTGGAACACCATATATTTT. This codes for CASSSQGAWNTIYF.

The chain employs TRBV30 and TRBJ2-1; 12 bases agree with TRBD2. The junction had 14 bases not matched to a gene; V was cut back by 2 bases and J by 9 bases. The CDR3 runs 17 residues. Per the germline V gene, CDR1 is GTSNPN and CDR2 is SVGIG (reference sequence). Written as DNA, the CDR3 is TGTGCCTGGAGTCGGTTGGCTAGCGGGGGGGTAACGGGTGAGCAGTTCTTC. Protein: CAWSRLASGGVTGEQFF.

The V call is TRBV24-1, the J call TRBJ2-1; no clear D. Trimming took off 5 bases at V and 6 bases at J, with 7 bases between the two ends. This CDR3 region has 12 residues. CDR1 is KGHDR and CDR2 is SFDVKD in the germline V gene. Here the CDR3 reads CATSVYGNEQFF. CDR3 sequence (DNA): TGTGCCACCAGTGTTTACGGCAATGAGCAGTTCTTC.

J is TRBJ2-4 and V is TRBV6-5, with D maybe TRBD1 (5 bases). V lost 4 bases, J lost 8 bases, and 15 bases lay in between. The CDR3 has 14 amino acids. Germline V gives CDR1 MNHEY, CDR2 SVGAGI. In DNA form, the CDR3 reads TGTGCCAGCAGTTCCCCTTCCAGGGTTGACATTCAGTACTTC. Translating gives CASSSPSRVDIQYF.

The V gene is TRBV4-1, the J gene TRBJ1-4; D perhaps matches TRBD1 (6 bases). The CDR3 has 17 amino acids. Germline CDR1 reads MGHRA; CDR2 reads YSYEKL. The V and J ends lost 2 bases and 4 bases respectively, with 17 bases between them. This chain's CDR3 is CASSQPGGGRGNEKLFF. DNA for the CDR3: TGCGCCAGCAGCCAACCCGGTGGGGGCAGGGGTAATGAAAAACTGTTTTTT.

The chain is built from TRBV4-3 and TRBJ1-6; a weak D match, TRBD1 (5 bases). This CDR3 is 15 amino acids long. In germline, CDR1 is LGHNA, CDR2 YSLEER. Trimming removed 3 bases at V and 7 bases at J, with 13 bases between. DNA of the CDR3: TGCGCCAGCAGCCACCCCGGGACTGGGAATTCACCCCTCCACTTT. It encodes CASSHPGTGNSPLHF.

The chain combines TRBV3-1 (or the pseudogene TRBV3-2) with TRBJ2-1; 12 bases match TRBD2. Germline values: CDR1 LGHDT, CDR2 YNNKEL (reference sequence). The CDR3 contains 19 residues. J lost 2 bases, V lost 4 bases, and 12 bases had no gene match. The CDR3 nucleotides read TGTGCCAGCAGCCCAAGGGGGTCTAGCGGGGGGGCCCCCTACAATGAGCAGTTCTTC. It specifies CASSPRGSSGGAPYNEQFF.

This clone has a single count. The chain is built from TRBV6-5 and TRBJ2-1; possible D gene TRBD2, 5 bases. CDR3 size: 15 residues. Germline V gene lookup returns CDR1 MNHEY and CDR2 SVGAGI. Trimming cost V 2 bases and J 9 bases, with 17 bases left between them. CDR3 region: CASSYGLAGLGEQFF. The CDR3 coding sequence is TGTGCCAGCAGTTACGGTCTAGCAGGTCTGGGTGAGCAGTTCTTC.

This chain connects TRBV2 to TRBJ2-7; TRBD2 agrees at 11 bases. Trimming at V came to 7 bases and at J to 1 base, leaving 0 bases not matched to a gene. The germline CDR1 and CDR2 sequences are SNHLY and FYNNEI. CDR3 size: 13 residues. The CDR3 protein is CASIAGGSYEQYF. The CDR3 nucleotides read TGTGCCAGCATAGCGGGGGGGTCCTACGAGCAGTACTTC.

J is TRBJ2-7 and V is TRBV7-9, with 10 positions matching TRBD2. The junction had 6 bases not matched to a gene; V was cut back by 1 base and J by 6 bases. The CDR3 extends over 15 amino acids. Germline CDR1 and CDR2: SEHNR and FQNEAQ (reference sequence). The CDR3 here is CASSLVSSGGLEQYF. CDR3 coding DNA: TGTGCCAGCAGCTTAGTTTCTAGCGGGGGACTCGAGCAGTACTTC. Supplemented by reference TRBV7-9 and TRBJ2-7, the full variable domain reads DTGVSQNPRHKITKRGQNVTFRCDPISEHNRLYWYRQTLGQGPEFLTYFQNEAQLEKSRLLSDRFSAERPKGSFSTLEIQRTEQGDSAMYLCASSLVSSGGLEQYFGPGTRLTVT.

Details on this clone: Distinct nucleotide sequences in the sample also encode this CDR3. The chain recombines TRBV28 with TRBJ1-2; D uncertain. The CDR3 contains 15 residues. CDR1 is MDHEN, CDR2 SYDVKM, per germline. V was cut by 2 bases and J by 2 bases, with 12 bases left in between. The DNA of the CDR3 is TGTGCCAGCAGTTTAGGGCTGGGCGAGAACTATGGCTACACCTTC. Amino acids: CASSLGLGENYGYTF.

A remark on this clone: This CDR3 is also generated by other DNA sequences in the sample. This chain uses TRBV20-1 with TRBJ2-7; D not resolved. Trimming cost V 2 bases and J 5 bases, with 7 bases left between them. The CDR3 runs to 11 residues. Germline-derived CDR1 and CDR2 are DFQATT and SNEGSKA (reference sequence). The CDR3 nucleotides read TGCAGTGCTAGATCTGGGCACGAGCAGTACTTC. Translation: CSARSGHEQYF.

The CDR3 sequence is CASSLGTAPENTEAFF. Here the CDR3 DNA reads TGCGCCAGCAGCTTGGGGACAGCGCCAGAGAACACTGAAGCTTTCTTT. This chain uses TRBV5-1 with TRBJ1-1, with D maybe TRBD1 (6 bases). The CDR3 is 16 amino acids. Deletions cut 0 bases from V and 1 base from J, with 13 bases between. In germline, CDR1 is SGHRS, CDR2 YFSETQ.

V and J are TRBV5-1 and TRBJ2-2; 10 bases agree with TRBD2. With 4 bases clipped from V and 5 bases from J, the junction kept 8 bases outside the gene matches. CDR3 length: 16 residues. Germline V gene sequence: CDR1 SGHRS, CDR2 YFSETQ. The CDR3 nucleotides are TGCGCCAGCAGCCCGCTCGTAGCGGGGGGAACCGGGGAGCTGTTTTTT. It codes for CASSPLVAGGTGELFF.

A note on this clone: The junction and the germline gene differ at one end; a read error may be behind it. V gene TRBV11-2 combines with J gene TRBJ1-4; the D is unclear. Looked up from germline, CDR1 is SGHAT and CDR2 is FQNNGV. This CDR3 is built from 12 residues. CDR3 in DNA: TGTGCCAGCAGCCTAGAACACGAAAAACTGTTTTTT. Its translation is CASSLEHEKLFF. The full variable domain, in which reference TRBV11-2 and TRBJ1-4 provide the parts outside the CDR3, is EAGVAQSPRYKIIEKRQSVAFWCNPISGHATLYWYQQILGQGPKLLIQFQNNGVVDDSQLPKDRFSAERLKGVDSTLKIQPAKLEDSAVYLCASSLEHEKLFFGSGTQLSVL.

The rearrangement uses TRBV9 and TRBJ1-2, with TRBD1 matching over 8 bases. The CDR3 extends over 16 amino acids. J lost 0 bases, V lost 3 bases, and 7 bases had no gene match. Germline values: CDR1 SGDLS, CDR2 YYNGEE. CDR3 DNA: TGTGCCAGCAGCGCCACACAGGGGGTTACTAACTATGGCTACACCTTC. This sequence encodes CASSATQGVTNYGYTF.

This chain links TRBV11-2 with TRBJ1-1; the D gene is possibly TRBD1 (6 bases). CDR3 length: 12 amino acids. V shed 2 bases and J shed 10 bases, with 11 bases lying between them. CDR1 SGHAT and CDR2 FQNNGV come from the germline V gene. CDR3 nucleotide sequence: TGTGCCAGCAGCTTACCTACAGGGCGAGCTTTCTTT. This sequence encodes CASSLPTGRAFF. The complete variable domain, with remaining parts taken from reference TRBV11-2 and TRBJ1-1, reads EAGVAQSPRYKIIEKRQSVAFWCNPISGHATLYWYQQILGQGPKLLIQFQNNGVVDDSQLPKDRFSAERLKGVDSTLKIQPAKLEDSAVYLCASSLPTGRAFFGQGTRLTVV.

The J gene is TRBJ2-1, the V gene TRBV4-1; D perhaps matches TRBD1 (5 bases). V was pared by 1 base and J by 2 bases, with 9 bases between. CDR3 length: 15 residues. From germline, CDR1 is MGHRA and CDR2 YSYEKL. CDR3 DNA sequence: TGCGCCAGCAGCCAAGGTCAGGGCACCTACAATGAGCAGTTCTTC. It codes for CASSQGQGTYNEQFF.

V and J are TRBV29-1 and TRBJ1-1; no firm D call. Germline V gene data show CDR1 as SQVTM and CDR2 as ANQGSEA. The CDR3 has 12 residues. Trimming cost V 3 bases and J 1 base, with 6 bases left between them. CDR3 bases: TGCAGCGTTGATGGGCCGAACACTGAAGCTTTCTTT. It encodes CSVDGPNTEAFF.

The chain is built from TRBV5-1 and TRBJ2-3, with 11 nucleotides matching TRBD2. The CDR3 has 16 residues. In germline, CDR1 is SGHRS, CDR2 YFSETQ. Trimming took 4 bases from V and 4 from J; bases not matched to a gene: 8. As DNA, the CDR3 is TGCGCCAGCAGCCCGAGACTAGCGGGGATTTCAGATACGCAGTATTTT. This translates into CASSPRLAGISDTQYF. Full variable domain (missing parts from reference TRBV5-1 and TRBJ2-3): KAGVTQTPRYLIKTRGQQVTLSCSPISGHRSVSWYQQTPGQGLQFLFEYFSETQRNKGNFPGRFSGRQFSNSRSEMNVSTLELGDSALYLCASSPRLAGISDTQYFGPGTRLTVL.

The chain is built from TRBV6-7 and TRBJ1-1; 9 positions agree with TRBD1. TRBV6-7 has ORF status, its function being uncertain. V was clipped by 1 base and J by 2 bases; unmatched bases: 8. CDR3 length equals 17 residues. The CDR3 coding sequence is TGTGCCAGCAGTTACTGGACAGGGGACAGGACAAACACTGAAGCTTTCTTT. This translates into CASSYWTGDRTNTEAFF.

DNA for the CDR3: TGTGCCACGGGGGTTGCGGGCTATGGCTACACCTTC. This gives the protein CATGVAGYGYTF. The chain employs TRBV6-5 and TRBJ1-2; weak D call: TRBD1 (5 bases). Trimming removed 10 bases at V and 4 bases at J, with 13 bases between. Germline CDR1 MNHEY, CDR2 SVGAGI. The CDR3 length is 12 residues.

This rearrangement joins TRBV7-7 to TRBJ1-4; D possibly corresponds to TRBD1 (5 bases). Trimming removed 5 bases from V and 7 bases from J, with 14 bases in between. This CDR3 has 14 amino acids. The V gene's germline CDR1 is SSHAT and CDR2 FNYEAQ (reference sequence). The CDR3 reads CASSVGTPGEKLFF. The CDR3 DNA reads TGTGCCAGCAGCGTAGGGACTCCGGGTGAAAAACTGTTTTTT.

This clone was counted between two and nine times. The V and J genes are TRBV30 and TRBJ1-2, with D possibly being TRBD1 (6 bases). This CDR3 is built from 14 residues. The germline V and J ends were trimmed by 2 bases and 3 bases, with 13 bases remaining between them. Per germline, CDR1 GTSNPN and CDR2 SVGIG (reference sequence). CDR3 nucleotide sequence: TGTGCCTGGAGTATGATGGGGGCATACTATGGCTACACCTTC. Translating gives CAWSMMGAYYGYTF.